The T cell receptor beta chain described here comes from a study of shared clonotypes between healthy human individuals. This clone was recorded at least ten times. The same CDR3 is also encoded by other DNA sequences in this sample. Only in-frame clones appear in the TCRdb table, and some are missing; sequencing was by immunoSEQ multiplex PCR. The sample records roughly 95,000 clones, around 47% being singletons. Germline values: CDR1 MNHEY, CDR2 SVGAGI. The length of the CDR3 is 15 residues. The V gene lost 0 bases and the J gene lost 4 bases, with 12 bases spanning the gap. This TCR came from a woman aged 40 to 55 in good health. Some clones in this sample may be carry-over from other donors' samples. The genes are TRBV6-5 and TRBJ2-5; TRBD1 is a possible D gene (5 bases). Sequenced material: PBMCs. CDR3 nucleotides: TGTGCCAGCAGTTACTCGGTTGCAGACAGAGAGACCCAGTACTTC. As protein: CASSYSVADRETQYF.